This T cell receptor beta chain is drawn from a study of blood T cell repertoires in COVID-19. Study details: Acute and convalescent COVID-19 specimens originated in the United States, Italy and Spain. PBMCs, B-cell-depleted T cells, or T cells were the source of the cDNA or gDNA that made up the material.

The age range of participants was roughly 18 to 90 years, with residence in fewer than 25 US areas. Either two negative PCRs, clearance, or symptom resolution qualified Cohort 3 donors as recovered. Germline CDR1 and CDR2: SGDLS and YYNGEE. The CDR3 totals 14 residues. The junction had 0 bases not matched to a gene; V was cut back by 0 bases and J by 5 bases. Clones were sequenced by immunoSEQ multiplex PCR, and TCRdb holds only the in-frame ones, with some missing. The sample consists of approximately 490,000 clones, roughly 90% of them appearing once. This clone has a single count. This sample includes further DNA sequences coding for the same CDR3.

This chain joins TRBV9 and TRBJ2-2, with 8 bases fitting TRBD1. This TCR was recovered from a woman between 18 and 30 years old who had recovered from COVID-19. Source material: PBMCs or T cells enriched from blood (not recorded which). CDR3: CASSVGQGTGELFF. The CDR3 nucleotides read TGTGCCAGCAGCGTAGGACAGGGGACCGGGGAGCTGTTTTTT.